These T cell receptor beta chains were read from a single sample in a study of a mutant IDH1 vaccine in newly diagnosed glioma. Assay: immunoSEQ multiplex PCR; the TCRdb copy retains only in-frame clones and omits some. The table shows approximately 52,000 clones, with over 65% occurring only once. The sequencing here drew on PBMCs, taken from a glioma patient treated with radiotherapy, temozolomide or both. The receptors derive from a woman aged 40 to 49 with glioma. Both conserved end residues are part of each CDR3. Fields, in order: J gene, D gene, V gene, clone size, CDR3 DNA, CDR3 protein. The D gene is left open where the match is weak. Size is omitted from some rows. Given values are once, few, many or a class for expanded clones.

>TRBJ2-2|NA|TRBV29-1|once
TGCAGCGTCCTTGGACCAGGCAGGCTGAACACCGGGGAGCTGTTTTTT
CSVLGPGRLNTGELFF
>TRBJ1-2|TRBD1|TRBV5-6|NA
TGTGCCAGCAGCTCTGACAGGGGTAACTATGGCTACACCTTC
CASSSDRGNYGYTF
>TRBJ2-5|NA|TRBV18|NA
TGTGCCAGCTCACCGAGGGAGACCCAGTACTTC
CASSPRETQYF
>TRBJ1-2|NA|TRBV13|NA
TGTGCCAGCAGACCCGGGACGGGCTATGGCTACACCTTC
CASRPGTGYGYTF
>TRBJ1-1|NA|TRBV2|NA
TGTGCCAGGAGCGCGGATTTCAACACTGAAGCTTTCTTT
CARSADFNTEAFF
>TRBJ2-5|TRBD2|TRBV6-6|NA
TGTGCCAGCAGGGAGCGGGGGGCCAATCAAGAGACCCAGTACTTC
CASRERGANQETQYF
>TRBJ2-6|NA|TRBV19|NA
TGTGCCAGTAGTACCTTTCGGACTTCTGGGGCCAACGTCCTGACTTTC
CASSTFRTSGANVLTF
>TRBJ1-2|NA|TRBV29-1|NA
TGCAGCGTTGACGGGGATGGCTACACCTTC
CSVDGDGYTF
>TRBJ1-1|NA|TRBV6-5|NA
TGTGCCAGCAGTTACACCGTTCGAACTGAAGCTTTCTTT
CASSYTVRTEAFF
>TRBJ1-2|NA|TRBV9|NA
TGTGCCAGCAGCGGACCCAGGGAGGGACGGGGTGGCTACACCTTC
CASSGPREGRGGYTF
>TRBJ2-4|TRBD1|TRBV5-1|NA
TGCGCCAGCAGCAACCCCGACAGGGTCAAAAACATTCAGTACTTC
CASSNPDRVKNIQYF
>TRBJ2-3|NA|TRBV5-4|NA
TGTGCCAGCAGCTTCGAGCGGGCCCGAGATACGCAGTATTTT
CASSFERARDTQYF
>TRBJ2-5|TRBD1|TRBV5-1|NA
TGCGCCAGCATTGACAGGGGGGAGACCCAGTACTTC
CASIDRGETQYF
>TRBJ1-2|NA|TRBV14|NA
TGTGCCAGCAGCCAAGACAACAGCTATGGCTACACCTTC
CASSQDNSYGYTF
>TRBJ2-5|NA|TRBV5-6|NA
TGTGCCAGCAGCTTGGGTCCAGGGAGCTGGAAGACCCAGTACTTC
CASSLGPGSWKTQYF
>TRBJ2-7|TRBD2|TRBV19|NA
TGTGCCAGTAGTGCCGTAGGGCGGGGGGGTTCCTACGAGCAGTACTTC
CASSAVGRGGSYEQYF
>TRBJ2-5|NA|TRBV2|NA
TGTGCCACCTCCAGGGGCGGGAGTTACCAAGAGACCCAGTACTTC
CATSRGGSYQETQYF
>TRBJ2-7|TRBD1|TRBV5-6|NA
TGTGCCAGCAGCTCGCCACGGGACAGGGGTAACGAGCAGTACTTC
CASSSPRDRGNEQYF
>TRBJ2-7|TRBD1|TRBV15|NA
TGTGCCACCAGCAGAAGGACAGGGCCCTACGAGCAGTACTTC
CATSRRTGPYEQYF
>TRBJ2-7|NA|TRBV30|NA
TGTGCCTGGGTCGATCTAGCCTACGAGCAGTACTTC
CAWVDLAYEQYF
>TRBJ1-2|NA|TRBV29-1|NA
TGCAGCGTTGAAGGGGTCTCCTCCGCGGATGGCTACACCTTC
CSVEGVSSADGYTF
>TRBJ2-5|TRBD1|TRBV7-6|NA
TGTGCCAGCAGCTCGACAGGGTTGGGAGAGACCCAGTACTTC
CASSSTGLGETQYF
>TRBJ1-5|NA|TRBV12-5|few
TGTGCTAGTGGTTTGGAGGCGCCAGATACAAAGATGAAGCCACAGATCAATCAGCCCCAGCATTTT
CASGLEAPDTKMKPQINQPQHF
>TRBJ1-2|NA|TRBV9|NA
TGTGCCAGCAGCCCCCGCGGGGACGCTAACTATGGCTACACCTTC
CASSPRGDANYGYTF
>TRBJ1-1|TRBD1|TRBV2|NA
TGTGCCACCCAAGGACAGGTTGGCACTGAAGCTTTCTTT
CATQGQVGTEAFF
>TRBJ2-7|TRBD1|TRBV18|NA
TGTGCCAGCTCAATCTCGGGACAGGTTCTTAGGAACGAGCAGTACTTC
CASSISGQVLRNEQYF
>TRBJ1-4|NA|TRBV10-3|NA
TGTGCCATCAGTGGATTCGGGAATGAAAAACTGTTTTTT
CAISGFGNEKLFF
>TRBJ1-1|NA|TRBV6-1|NA
TGTGCCAGCGAGGCGGGAGGGAACACTGAAGCTTTCTTT
CASEAGGNTEAFF
>TRBJ1-2|NA|TRBV7-2|NA
TGTGCCAGCAGCTTAGCAGCGGGGTCCAGTGGCTACACCTTC
CASSLAAGSSGYTF
>TRBJ2-7|NA|TRBV29-1|NA
TGCAGCGTTAAAAACCTCCCGGGGGTGGGGTACGAGCAGTACTTC
CSVKNLPGVGYEQYF
>TRBJ2-3|NA|TRBV6-4|NA
TGTGCCAGCAGTGTTGAGCCGAGCACAGATACGCAGTATTTT
CASSVEPSTDTQYF
>TRBJ1-1|NA|TRBV7-9|NA
TGTGCCAGCAGCTTATTCCTGGCGAACACTGAAGCTTTCTTT
CASSLFLANTEAFF
>TRBJ1-1|NA|TRBV5-8|NA
TGTGCCAGCAGCTTCCAGGACAGCACTGAAGCTTTCTTT
CASSFQDSTEAFF
>TRBJ2-5|NA|TRBV7-9|once
TGTGCCAGCAGCCCCCAAGAGACCCAGTACTTC
CASSPQETQYF
>TRBJ2-1|TRBD1|TRBV4-3|NA
TGCGCCAGCAGCCAAGAGACAGGGAGATACAATGAGCAGTTCTTC
CASSQETGRYNEQFF
>TRBJ2-3|NA|TRBV5-1|once
TGCGCCAGCAGCTTGGACAGGAACACAGATACGCAGTATTTT
CASSLDRNTDTQYF
>TRBJ1-2|NA|TRBV20-1|few
TGCAGTGCCAGACCCGGGGATGGCTACACCTTC
CSARPGDGYTF
>TRBJ2-5|NA|TRBV19|NA
TGTGCCAGTAGTATGTGGGTAGGAGAGACCCAGTACTTC
CASSMWVGETQYF
>TRBJ1-4|NA|TRBV29-1|once
TGCAGCACCCAGGGGCCTAATGAAAAACTGTTTTTT
CSTQGPNEKLFF
>TRBJ2-3|NA|TRBV21-1|NA
TGTGCCAGCAGCCCCCCCCGTAGGCGGGGAGCCACAGATACGCAGTATTTT
CASSPPRRRGATDTQYF
>TRBJ1-1|TRBD1|TRBV29-1|NA
TGCAGCGTTGAAGGTGTAGGGGGCCAGGAGGCTTTCTTT
CSVEGVGGQEAFF
>TRBJ2-7|NA|TRBV15|NA
TGTGCCACCAGCAGACCGAAGGGGGGGCACTCCTACGAGCAGTACTTC
CATSRPKGGHSYEQYF
>TRBJ2-2|NA|TRBV5-4|once
TGTGCCAGCAGCTCTGACACCACCGGGGAGCTGTTTTTT
CASSSDTTGELFF
>TRBJ1-6|TRBD1|TRBV30|NA
TGTGCCTGGAGTTCAAGACAGGGTAATTCACCCCTCCACTTT
CAWSSRQGNSPLHF
>TRBJ2-1|NA|TRBV5-6|NA
TGTGCCAGCAGCCTTAGGGCCCGGGATGAGCAGTTCTTC
CASSLRARDEQFF
>TRBJ2-7|NA|TRBV19|NA
TGTGCCAGTAGTATCACCTGGTTACGGGGGTCCCACGAGCAGTACTTC
CASSITWLRGSHEQYF
>TRBJ1-3|NA|TRBV6-5|once
TGTGCCAGCAGTTCCGCGGGAAACACCATATATTTT
CASSSAGNTIYF
>TRBJ1-5|NA|TRBV7-2|NA
TGTGCCAGCAGCTTAGACGGCAACTACAATCAGCCCCAGCATTTT
CASSLDGNYNQPQHF
>TRBJ2-5|NA|TRBV7-2|NA
TGTGCCAGCAGCCTAGAGGCTAGCGAGGCTCTCCAAGAGACCCAGTACTTC
CASSLEASEALQETQYF
>TRBJ1-5|NA|TRBV2|NA
TGTGCCAGCAGTGGAGGAGGGGGATCGAGTCAGCCCCAGCATTTT
CASSGGGGSSQPQHF
>TRBJ2-5|NA|TRBV25-1|NA
TGTGCCAGCAGTGAATCCCGTGTGGGAGAGACCCAGTACTTC
CASSESRVGETQYF
>TRBJ1-1|NA|TRBV7-2|NA
TGTGCCAGCAGCTTATCGAACCCTGAAGCTTTCTTT
CASSLSNPEAFF
>TRBJ1-6|NA|TRBV7-2|few
TGTGCCAGCAGCTCTTGGACGGCTGGGCCCCTCCACTTT
CASSSWTAGPLHF
>TRBJ1-1|NA|TRBV7-9|NA
TGTGCCAGCAGCTTAGTTGGGACAAAGACTGAAGCTTTCTTT
CASSLVGTKTEAFF
>TRBJ1-2|TRBD1|TRBV6-5|NA
TGTGCCAGCAGTTTAGGACAGGGGAGTAACTATGGCTACACCTTC
CASSLGQGSNYGYTF
>TRBJ2-3|TRBD1|TRBV19|NA
TGTGCCAGTAGTAGTGGGACAGGCATTGGCACAGATACGCAGTATTTT
CASSSGTGIGTDTQYF
>TRBJ2-5|NA|TRBV6-4|NA
TGTGCCAGCAGTGACGGAGTCCTGGTCAGGGAGACCCAGTACTTC
CASSDGVLVRETQYF
>TRBJ1-2|NA|TRBV5-4|NA
TGTGCCAGCAGCTTGGGCCCAGGGGAATCTGGCTACACCTTC
CASSLGPGESGYTF
>TRBJ1-1|NA|TRBV10-3|NA
TGTGCCATCGCCATGGGGCAGTTGAACACTGAAGCTTTCTTT
CAIAMGQLNTEAFF